Given below is one T cell receptor beta chain in context. No antigen is known for it. These data are taken from a study of post-analysis software for immune sequencing data. Whole-study results and caveats: Multiple sclerosis patients had significantly lower normalized Chao1 diversity than controls. By F measure, strong co-clustering occurred among samples prepared in the same batch.

The authors incorporated unique molecular identifiers into the TCR beta cDNA libraries. Each CDR3 protein is one row after TCRdb ran MiXCR on the PCR reads. The profile shows 650,000 to 850,000 distinct CDR3 sequences, about half of them singletons. Sample: blood. This TCR was sampled from a girl aged 10 to 17 with multiple sclerosis.

CDR3 coding DNA: TGCAGTGCTAGAGATGGCACAGGGGCCAACGAGCAGTACTTC. Translation: CSARDGTGANEQYF. This chain joins TRBV20-1 and TRBJ2-7; 7 bases are shared with TRBD1. The ends lost 0 bases at V and 5 bases at J; junction bases unmatched: 7. CDR3 length equals 14 residues. Germline V gives CDR1 DFQATT, CDR2 SNEGSKA (reference sequence).